This T cell receptor (beta chain) comes out of a study of regulatory T cells in long-lasting Graves disease. Study-level information: Persistent cases were those of Graves' disease that involved over 5 years of antithyroid drugs with positive TSH receptor antibodies. Study-level findings and limits: Graves' patients with persistent disease showed TCR diversity lower than patients newly diagnosed.

TCR beta libraries were built with iRepertoire HTBI primers and Arm-PCR of CDR3 regions. A single record per CDR3 protein comes from TCRdb applying MiXCR to the multiplex PCR reads. The repertoire holds roughly 490,000 distinct CDR3 sequences, less than 25% seen once, with around 13% in the top ten. Points on this clonotype: Its antigen is unidentified.

As to time point: persistent/refractory GD, antithyroid drugs over 5 years with positive TRAb. With RNA extracted from PBMCs as input, the TCR library was made. The source is a female donor with Graves disease. The source material was peripheral blood mononuclear cells (PBMCs), sampled when the disease was refractory, from a patient treated with antithyroid drugs.

The CDR3 loop reads CSVMEASGHNEQFF. The CDR3 DNA reads TGCAGCGTCATGGAAGCTAGCGGCCACAATGAGCAGTTCTTC. V usage is TRBV29-1 and J usage is TRBJ2-1, with 7 bases identical to TRBD2. Trimming took 6 bases from V and 5 from J; bases not matched to a gene: 10. The CDR3 has 14 amino acids. The germline CDR1 and CDR2 sequences are SQVTM and ANQGSEA.